What follows are 21 T cell receptor beta chains derived from one specimen sequenced in a study of CD8 T cells in Susac syndrome. Reverse transcription of roughly 0.45 to 1 ug RNA used random hexamers. TCRdb redid the calling of the immunoSEQ multiplex PCR reads with MiXCR, one entry per CDR3 protein. The sample holds about 100,000 distinct CDR3 sequences, approximately 95% seen once. The sample comprised CD8+ T cells from PBMCs. The receptors here all came from a human donor with Susac syndrome.

Here the CDR3 DNA reads TGTGCCAGCTCACCCGCGGGGAGGAACATTCAGTACTTC. This codes for CASSPAGRNIQYF. The V gene is TRBV18, the J gene TRBJ2-4, with a weak D call TRBD2 (6 bases). Germline CDR1 is KGHSH and CDR2 is LQKENI. The CDR3 totals 13 residues. The V gene lost 3 bases and the J gene lost 7 bases, with 10 bases spanning the gap.

CDR3 amino acids: CSANGGENSYDTQYF. The CDR3 bases are TGCAGTGCCAACGGAGGGGAGAATTCGTATGATACGCAGTATTTT. The chain combines TRBV20-1 with TRBJ2-3, with D possibly matching TRBD2 (6 bases). CDR1 and CDR2 (germline): DFQATT, SNEGSKA (reference sequence). CDR3 length: 15 amino acids. V lost 6 bases to trimming and J lost 6 bases, with 22 bases between them.

The chain employs TRBV9 and TRBJ2-3; the D call may be TRBD1 or TRBD2 (6 bases each). In germline, CDR1 is SGDLS, CDR2 YYNGEE. Trimming left V 4 bases short and J 8 bases short, with 23 bases between. The CDR3 is 16 amino acids. CDR3 region: CASSPSSPRGGGTQYF. DNA of the CDR3: TGTGCCAGCAGCCCCTCTTCCCCCAGGGGAGGAGGTACGCAGTATTTT.

J is TRBJ2-7 and V is TRBV12-3 or TRBV12-4; 7 nucleotides align to TRBD1. J lost 7 bases, V lost 5 bases, and 8 bases had no gene match. The CDR3 is 13 amino acids. CDR3 sequence: CASSRTGEREQYF. The CDR3 nucleotides are TGTGCCAGCAGTAGGACAGGCGAAAGGGAGCAGTACTTC.

The chain is built from TRBV15 and TRBJ1-4; D not certain. Trimming removed 0 bases at V and 3 bases at J, with 5 bases between. The CDR3 is made up of 14 amino acids. Germline CDR1 is LNHNV and CDR2 is YYDKDF (reference sequence). CDR3 sequence reads: CATSRDFANEKLFF. The CDR3 DNA is TGTGCCACCAGCAGAGATTTTGCTAATGAAAAACTGTTTTTT.

The chain employs TRBV3-1 and TRBJ1-1; D is unclear. The CDR3 length is 13 residues. Germline CDR1 LGHDT, CDR2 YNNKEL (reference sequence). The germline V and J ends were trimmed by 11 bases and 8 bases, with 21 bases remaining between them. The CDR3 sequence is CASSVSLGSEAFF. The CDR3 nucleotides read TGTGCCTCCTCCGTGTCCCTTGGCTCCGAAGCTTTCTTT.

J is TRBJ2-1 and V is TRBV14; a possible D gene is TRBD2 (5 bases). The CDR3 spans 13 residues. V lost 4 bases, J lost 10 bases, and 14 bases lay in between. Germline V gives CDR1 SGHDN, CDR2 FVKESK. CDR3 amino acids: CASSLTGPGEQFF. CDR3 DNA: TGTGCCAGCAGCCTTACCGGCCCGGGGGAGCAGTTCTTC.

V is TRBV13 and J is TRBJ2-4; D remains unclear. Germline CDR1 and CDR2: PRHDT and FYEKMQ (reference sequence). The CDR3 extends over 11 amino acids. V shed 0 bases and J shed 14 bases, with 8 bases lying between them. CDR3 sequence: CASSLGLVKYF. CDR3 nucleotides: TGTGCCAGCAGCTTAGGCCTCGTAAAGTACTTC.

The chain combines TRBV27 with TRBJ2-7; 8 nucleotides match TRBD2. J gave up 2 bases and V 5 bases, and 14 bases lay outside the gene matches. The CDR3 runs to 17 residues. CDR1 and CDR2 (germline): MNHEY, SMNVEV (reference sequence). The CDR3 protein is CASSPLFLSGTPYEQYF. The CDR3, as DNA: TGTGCCAGCAGTCCCCTCTTCCTTAGCGGGACCCCCTACGAGCAGTACTTC.

The CDR3 loop is CASSELDYEQYF. Here the CDR3 DNA reads TGTGCCAGCAGTGAGTTGGACTACGAGCAGTACTTC. The V and J genes are TRBV25-1 and TRBJ2-7; D remains ambiguous. The CDR3 extends over 12 amino acids. V shed 3 bases and J shed 3 bases, with 6 bases lying between them. The germline V gene encodes CDR1 MGHDK and CDR2 SYGVNS.

V and J are TRBV9 and TRBJ2-1; D is ambiguous. Germline V gene sequence: CDR1 SGDLS, CDR2 YYNGEE. V lost 4 bases to trimming and J lost 4 bases, with 12 bases between them. The CDR3 length is 14 residues. For the CDR3, the DNA is TGTGCCAGCAGCCCCGTGGTACGGTACAATGAGCAGTTCTTC. It translates to CASSPVVRYNEQFF.

This rearrangement joins TRBV2 to TRBJ2-2, with 8 bases lining up with TRBD1. After removal of 6 bases from V and 4 bases from J, the junction contained 7 bases not matched to a gene. The CDR3 totals 15 residues. CDR1 and CDR2 (germline): SNHLY, FYNNEI. The DNA of the CDR3 is TGTGCCAGCAGAGGGGACAGGTCCTTCACCGGGGAGCTGTTTTTT. Its translation is CASRGDRSFTGELFF.

The rearrangement uses TRBV5-1 and TRBJ1-1; 8 nucleotides agree with TRBD1. V lost 4 bases, J lost 6 bases, and 5 bases stayed unmatched. In germline, CDR1 is SGHRS, CDR2 YFSETQ. The CDR3 loop spans 13 amino acids. In nucleotides, the CDR3 is TGCGCCAGCAGCCAAGACAGGGGCCCTGAAGCTTTCTTT. Its protein product is CASSQDRGPEAFF. The whole variable domain, filled in from reference TRBV5-1 and TRBJ1-1, reads KAGVTQTPRYLIKTRGQQVTLSCSPISGHRSVSWYQQTPGQGLQFLFEYFSETQRNKGNFPGRFSGRQFSNSRSEMNVSTLELGDSALYLCASSQDRGPEAFFGQGTRLTVV.

This chain connects TRBV5-4 to TRBJ2-7; D may be TRBD2 (6 bases). The CDR3 has 12 amino acids. The germline V gene encodes CDR1 SGHNT and CDR2 YYREEE (reference sequence). Between the trimmed V and J ends, which lost 3 bases and 4 bases, there was a span of 8 bases. The chain's CDR3 is CASSWGEYEQYF. The CDR3 coding sequence is TGTGCCAGCAGCTGGGGGGAATACGAGCAGTACTTC. The whole variable domain, filled in from reference TRBV5-4 and TRBJ2-7, reads ETGVTQSPTHLIKTRGQQVTLRCSSQSGHNTVSWYQQALGQGPQFIFQYYREEENGRGNFPPRFSGLQFPNYSSELNVNALELDDSALYLCASSWGEYEQYFGPGTRLTVT.

The chain uses TRBV29-1 and TRBJ2-1; TRBD2 aligns across 10 bases. Unmatched junction bases numbered 4, after V lost 4 bases and J lost 4 bases. The V gene's germline CDR1 is SQVTM and CDR2 ANQGSEA. This CDR3 is 14 amino acids long. The CDR3 DNA reads TGCAGCGTTGTACTAGCGGGGTATTACAATGAGCAGTTCTTC. Amino acid sequence: CSVVLAGYYNEQFF.

The V gene is TRBV9, the J gene TRBJ2-1; 9 nucleotides line up with TRBD2. The V gene's germline CDR1 is SGDLS and CDR2 YYNGEE. The V gene end was trimmed by 4 bases and the J gene end by 5 bases; junction bases not matched to a gene: 7. The CDR3 has 15 residues. The CDR3 sequence: CASSPSGGPDNEQFF. CDR3 bases: TGTGCCAGCAGCCCCAGCGGGGGGCCTGACAATGAGCAGTTCTTC.

The chain recombines TRBV5-1 with TRBJ1-1; tentative D call: TRBD1 (5 bases). The CDR3 extends over 14 amino acids. V lost 2 bases, J lost 4 bases, and 12 bases lay in between. CDR1 and CDR2 (germline): SGHRS, YFSETQ. The CDR3 spells CASSFWDVGTEAFF. The DNA for the CDR3 is TGCGCCAGCAGCTTCTGGGACGTGGGCACTGAAGCTTTCTTT.

CDR3 in amino acids: CASSQDGLADYGYTF. In DNA form, the CDR3 reads TGCGCCAGCAGCCAAGATGGTCTTGCGGACTATGGCTACACCTTC. J is TRBJ1-2 and V is TRBV4-1; D remains unclear. V lost 0 bases and J 3 bases, leaving 11 bases between the germline ends. In germline, CDR1 is MGHRA, CDR2 YSYEKL. The CDR3 is 15 amino acids.

The V gene is TRBV18, the J gene TRBJ2-3; D ambiguous. This CDR3 region has 13 residues. The V gene lost 5 bases and the J gene lost 2 bases, with 8 bases spanning the gap. CDR1 KGHSH and CDR2 LQKENI come from the germline V gene. CDR3 region: CASSTGSTDTQYF. The DNA of the CDR3 is TGTGCCAGCTCAACCGGGTCCACAGATACGCAGTATTTT. The full variable domain, completed using reference TRBV18 and TRBJ2-3, is NAGVMQNPRHLVRRRGQEARLRCSPMKGHSHVYWYRQLPEEGLKFMVYLQKENIIDESGMPKERFSAEFPKEGPSILRIQQVVRGDSAAYFCASSTGSTDTQYFGPGTRLTVL.

The rearrangement joins TRBV14 to TRBJ2-7; D assignment may be TRBD1 or TRBD2 (6 bases each). The CDR3 consists of 13 residues. CDR1 SGHDN and CDR2 FVKESK come from the germline V gene. Trimming removed 6 bases from V and 7 bases from J, with 16 bases in between. CDR3 sequence: CASRPTGAGEQYF. Here the CDR3 DNA reads TGTGCCAGCAGACCAACGGGGGCAGGGGAGCAGTACTTC.

The V call is TRBV3-1, the J call TRBJ1-2, with 7 bases lining up with TRBD1. Germline CDR1 is LGHDT and CDR2 is YNNKEL (reference sequence). V shed 1 base and J 5 bases; nucleotides not matched to a gene: 4. There are 14 residues in the CDR3. CDR3 sequence (DNA): TGTGCCAGCAGCCAAGTCAGGGGGTATTATGGCTACACCTTC. Its translation is CASSQVRGYYGYTF.